These 3 T cell receptor beta chains were sequenced from one sample in a study of monozygotic twins with cystic fibrosis. Assay used: immunoSEQ multiplex PCR; TCRdb lists only in-frame clones, some missing. In the table there are approximately 34,000 clones, 90% to 97% of which are singletons. Input material: blood. The receptors shown here come from a girl aged 2 to 10 with cystic fibrosis.

The chain uses TRBV6-5 and TRBJ2-7, with D tentatively TRBD1 or TRBD2 (5 bases each). CDR1 is MNHEY, CDR2 SVGAGI, per germline. This CDR3 spans 14 amino acids. V gave up 5 bases and J gave up 1 base, with 12 bases separating them. CDR3 loop: CASSARDGSYEQYF. DNA of the CDR3: TGTGCCAGCAGTGCCCGGGACGGATCCTACGAGCAGTACTTC.

The table lists this clone with a count of one. The V and J genes are TRBV27 and TRBJ2-3; 7 nucleotides agree with TRBD1. The CDR3 is made up of 14 amino acids. V lost 5 bases to trimming and J lost 9 bases; unmatched junction nucleotides: 11. Germline CDR1 and CDR2: MNHEY and SMNVEV (reference sequence). The CDR3 protein is CASSPTGFEGTQYF. CDR3 coding DNA: TGTGCCAGCAGTCCGACAGGGTTTGAAGGAACGCAGTATTTT.

The chain is built from TRBV4-2 and TRBJ2-7, with 9 bases that match TRBD2. CDR3 length: 16 amino acids. Germline lookup yields CDR1 LGHNA and CDR2 YNFKEQ. V shed 4 bases, J shed 3 bases, and the junction held 10 bases outside the gene matches. The CDR3 region has the DNA TGTGCCAGCAGCCCCAACGCCGCGGGAGGGCTCTACGAGCAGTACTTC. It yields the protein CASSPNAAGGLYEQYF.